The clone carrying this T cell receptor beta chain was seen many times. This sample was included in a study of blood T cells in healthy people across ages. Study overall: Using template switching, researchers captured about one barcoded beta molecule for each two T cells.

Extraction yielded at least 6 micrograms of total RNA per sample. Germline CDR1 and CDR2: SGHRS and YFSETQ. Deletions cut 4 bases from V and 3 bases from J, with 11 bases between. CDR3 length: 14 residues. Through a sample-barcoded 5' primer and a J-beta primer mix, a second PCR was run for about 6 to 11 cycles. The template-switch adaptor was a 5' adaptor with 12 random nucleotides. It tagged each cDNA molecule. There were at least 3 million CDR3-containing paired-end reads obtained from each sample. TCRdb ran MiXCR on the 5' RACE reads and lists one entry per CDR3 protein. The table lists roughly 800,000 distinct CDR3 sequences, about 37% of them singletons.

This chain uses TRBV5-1 with TRBJ2-1; D not resolved. The sequenced sample was blood. This TCR was sampled from a man aged 18 to 29 in good health. DNA of the CDR3: TGCGCCAGCAGCCCGGGCACAGACTACAATGAGCAGTTCTTC. Its protein product is CASSPGTDYNEQFF. Together with reference TRBV5-1 and TRBJ2-1, the CDR3 gives the full variable domain: KAGVTQTPRYLIKTRGQQVTLSCSPISGHRSVSWYQQTPGQGLQFLFEYFSETQRNKGNFPGRFSGRQFSNSRSEMNVSTLELGDSALYLCASSPGTDYNEQFFGPGTRLTVL.